These 27 T cell receptor beta chains came from one sample sequenced in a study of blood T cell repertoires in COVID-19. The method was immunoSEQ multiplex PCR; TCRdb's version includes in-frame clones alone and lacks a portion of them. Among about 97,000 clones listed, approximately 89% were seen once. The sample comprised peripheral blood. These receptors were collected from a woman under 40 with acute or convalescent COVID-19.

V usage is TRBV5-1 and J usage is TRBJ2-2, with 8 bases that match TRBD2. V was clipped by 0 bases and J by 0 bases; unmatched bases: 7. The CDR3 contains 18 residues. Per germline, CDR1 SGHRS and CDR2 YFSETQ. The DNA for the CDR3 is TGCGCCAGCAGCTTGGCGCCCAGCGGGGGCGCGAACACCGGGGAGCTGTTTTTT. Residues: CASSLAPSGGANTGELFF. The full variable domain, in which reference TRBV5-1 and TRBJ2-2 provide the parts outside the CDR3, is KAGVTQTPRYLIKTRGQQVTLSCSPISGHRSVSWYQQTPGQGLQFLFEYFSETQRNKGNFPGRFSGRQFSNSRSEMNVSTLELGDSALYLCASSLAPSGGANTGELFFGEGSRLTVL.

This chain uses TRBV18 with TRBJ1-5; TRBD1 agrees at 7 bases. With 6 bases clipped from V and 2 bases from J, the junction kept 7 bases outside the gene matches. The CDR3 has 15 amino acids. In germline, CDR1 is KGHSH, CDR2 LQKENI. DNA for the CDR3: TGTGCCAGCTCGCTAGGACAGGTGGGCAATCAGCCCCAGCATTTT. Its translation: CASSLGQVGNQPQHF.

This clone was recorded only once. This rearrangement joins TRBV27 to TRBJ2-3; 9 nucleotides match TRBD1. This CDR3 is built from 17 residues. With V trimmed by 5 bases and J by 3 bases, 12 bases remained unmatched. Per the germline V gene, CDR1 is MNHEY and CDR2 is SMNVEV (reference sequence). This CDR3 reads CASSTLYGTGKTDTQYF. CDR3 DNA sequence: TGTGCCAGCAGTACCCTCTACGGGACAGGGAAGACAGATACGCAGTATTTT.

This clone was picked up a small number of times. Other DNA sequences in the sample encode the same CDR3. This chain connects TRBV4-1 to TRBJ1-5; perhaps TRBD1 as D (5 bases). The CDR3 contains 15 residues. Trimming took 1 base from V and 0 from J, leaving 7 bases between them. From germline, CDR1 is MGHRA and CDR2 YSYEKL. CDR3 nucleotide sequence: TGCGCCAGCAGCCAAGTTCAGGGTAGCAATCAGCCCCAGCATTTT. Residues: CASSQVQGSNQPQHF.

The chain is built from TRBV29-1 and TRBJ2-7; D is undetermined. Trimming cost V 6 bases and J 1 base, with 13 bases left between them. Germline CDR1 is SQVTM and CDR2 is ANQGSEA. The CDR3 is made up of 13 amino acids. The CDR3 protein is CSVSHYRSYEQYF. The CDR3, as DNA: TGCAGCGTCTCCCATTATCGGTCCTACGAGCAGTACTTC.

This rearrangement joins TRBV9 to TRBJ1-6, with D tentatively TRBD1 (5 bases). Germline CDR1 and CDR2: SGDLS and YYNGEE. This CDR3 contains 15 residues. Trimming cost V 0 bases and J 8 bases, with 12 bases left between them. CDR3 in amino acids: CASSVGGVEDSPLHF. CDR3 bases: TGTGCCAGCAGCGTAGGGGGGGTAGAAGATTCACCCCTCCACTTT.

The V gene is TRBV29-1, the J gene TRBJ1-2; TRBD1 matches 9 bases. After removal of 5 bases from V and 4 bases from J, the junction contained 14 bases not matched to a gene. Germline V CDR1 and CDR2: SQVTM, ANQGSEA. The CDR3 spans 16 residues. CDR3 bases: TGCAGCGTTCGCCGGGACAGGGAGGGTAGCGGCTATGGCTACACCTTC. Protein product: CSVRRDREGSGYGYTF. Using reference TRBV29-1 and TRBJ1-2 for the parts outside the CDR3, the full variable domain is SAVISQKPSRDICQRGTSLTIQCQVDSQVTMMFWYRQQPGQSLTLIATANQGSEATYESGFVIDKFPISRPNLTFSTLTVSNMSPEDSSIYLCSVRRDREGSGYGYTFGSGTRLTVV.

This chain joins TRBV2 and TRBJ2-7; D gene unclear. The V gene lost 5 bases and the J gene lost 0 bases, with 5 bases spanning the gap. The CDR3 has 12 residues. Germline values: CDR1 SNHLY, CDR2 FYNNEI. The CDR3 sequence: CASSPSSYEQYF. In DNA form, the CDR3 reads TGTGCCAGCAGTCCCAGCTCCTACGAGCAGTACTTC.

CDR3 region: CASSPRVVAGVVETQYF. The DNA of the CDR3 is TGTGCCAGCAGCCCCCGGGTGGTGGCAGGGGTCGTAGAGACCCAGTACTTC. The chain combines TRBV7-2 with TRBJ2-5, with D possibly being TRBD1 (6 bases). V lost 5 bases and J 4 bases, leaving 23 bases between the germline ends. Germline CDR1 reads SGHTA; CDR2 reads FQGNSA. The CDR3 length is 17 residues.

V is TRBV12-5 and J is TRBJ2-2, with D possibly TRBD1 on 6 matching bases. Germline CDR1 and CDR2: LGHNT and FRNRAP. Trimming pared 1 base from V and 3 bases from J, leaving 6 bases between. CDR3 length: 14 amino acids. CDR3 in DNA: TGTGCTAGTGGTTTGGGACAGGACACCGGGGAGCTGTTTTTT. Protein product: CASGLGQDTGELFF.

This chain joins TRBV6-6 and TRBJ2-7; 7 nucleotides agree with TRBD1. This CDR3 comprises 16 residues. Germline CDR1 and CDR2: MNHNY and SVGAGI (reference sequence). Trimming took 5 bases from V and 1 from J; bases not matched to a gene: 11. The CDR3 DNA reads TGTGCCAGCAGTAGACAGGGCGACTTAGGATCCTACGAGCAGTACTTC. It is translated as CASSRQGDLGSYEQYF.

The rearrangement links TRBV28 to TRBJ1-2; TRBD1 might be the D (5 bases). CDR1 and CDR2 from the germline V gene are MDHEN and SYDVKM. The CDR3 is 13 amino acids. V dropped 6 bases and J dropped 0 bases, with 8 bases sitting between them. The chain's CDR3 is CASSQGSNYGYTF. The CDR3 DNA reads TGTGCCAGCAGCCAGGGTTCTAACTATGGCTACACCTTC.

The chain joins TRBV10-1 to TRBJ1-6, with TRBD1 identical over 7 bases. Unmatched junction bases numbered 8, after V lost 6 bases and J lost 9 bases. This CDR3 contains 14 residues. Germline V CDR1 and CDR2: WNHNN, SYGVQD (reference sequence). The CDR3 protein is CASSQGGPSSPLHF. In DNA form, the CDR3 reads TGCGCCAGCAGCCAAGGGGGCCCGAGTTCACCCCTCCACTTT.

This chain uses TRBV2 with TRBJ1-2; tentatively, D is TRBD1 (5 bases). The CDR3 spans 16 residues. Germline V gives CDR1 SNHLY, CDR2 FYNNEI. The ends were cut back, 7 bases at V and 4 bases at J, with 22 bases in the middle. The CDR3 spells CASKGTGAGMTYGYTF. The CDR3 nucleotides are TGTGCCAGCAAGGGAACCGGAGCAGGGATGACCTATGGCTACACCTTC.

CDR3 nucleotides: TGTGCCTGGAGTGACCAGGGGTTGTACGAAAAACTGTTTTTT. Its protein product is CAWSDQGLYEKLFF. The gene calls are TRBV30 and TRBJ1-4; a weak D match, TRBD1 (6 bases). CDR1 is GTSNPN, CDR2 SVGIG, per germline (reference sequence). This CDR3 has 14 residues. Trimming left V 1 base short and J 8 bases short, with 14 bases between.

Concerning this clone: The sample has other DNA sequences that encode this CDR3 too. The V gene is TRBV30, the J gene TRBJ1-5; no clear D gene. The CDR3 is 13 residues long. The germline V gene has CDR1 GTSNPN and CDR2 SVGIG (reference sequence). V was pared by 0 bases and J by 4 bases, with 7 bases between. The CDR3 region is CAWSVSGNQPQHF. The CDR3 DNA reads as TGTGCCTGGAGTGTTTCGGGGAATCAGCCCCAGCATTTT.

This sequence joins TRBV5-1 and TRBJ2-1; the match to TRBD1 covers 10 bases. The CDR3 is made up of 16 amino acids. The germline V gene has CDR1 SGHRS and CDR2 YFSETQ. The trim removed 4 bases at V and 0 bases at J, leaving 4 bases unmatched. The CDR3 sequence: CASSTRQGASYNEQFF. CDR3 DNA sequence: TGCGCCAGCAGCACCAGACAGGGGGCCTCCTACAATGAGCAGTTCTTC.

The chain is built from TRBV7-3 and TRBJ1-2, with D possibly matching TRBD1 (5 bases). The V end was cut by 2 bases, the J end by 6 bases, with 10 bases between. Germline loops: CDR1 SGHTA, CDR2 FQGTGA. The CDR3 has 13 amino acids. The CDR3 loop is CASSLYRGDGYTF. The CDR3 nucleotides are TGTGCCAGCAGCTTATATCGGGGGGATGGCTACACCTTC.

Turning to this clone: An end of the junction does not agree with germline; a read error may underlie this. V usage is TRBV5-6 and J usage is TRBJ1-2; 10 nucleotides match TRBD1. The CDR3 runs to 19 residues. The germline gives CDR1 SGHDT, CDR2 YYEEEE. As DNA, the CDR3 is TGTGCCAGCAGCTTCGTAGGGGACAGGGGTTTTGTTGCGGTGGATGGCTGCACCTTC. The encoded protein is CASSFVGDRGFVAVDGCTF.

The chain recombines TRBV7-6 with TRBJ2-7; 8 bases fit TRBD1. This CDR3 comprises 14 residues. J lost 0 bases, V lost 5 bases, and 3 bases had no gene match. Germline V gives CDR1 SGHVS, CDR2 FNYEAQ. CDR3 loop: CASSTGGPSYEQYF. The CDR3 DNA reads as TGTGCCAGCAGCACAGGGGGACCCTCCTACGAGCAGTACTTC.

The gene calls are TRBV5-1 and TRBJ2-5, with a possible D match to TRBD1 (6 bases). Germline V gene data show CDR1 as SGHRS and CDR2 as YFSETQ. V was cut by 2 bases and J by 3 bases, with 14 bases left in between. This CDR3 is built from 15 residues. The CDR3 DNA reads as TGCGCCAGCAGCTTAATTTCGGCAGGGGAAGAGACCCAGTACTTC. Translated: CASSLISAGEETQYF.

This clone appeared many times. The CDR3 region is CASSSGGTEAFF. The CDR3 nucleotides read TGTGCCAGCAGTTCGGGGGGCACTGAAGCTTTCTTT. V usage is TRBV7-3 and J usage is TRBJ1-1; D may be TRBD1 (5 bases). The CDR3 contains 12 residues. Germline CDR1 SGHTA, CDR2 FQGTGA. Trimming pared 6 bases from V and 4 bases from J, leaving 9 bases between.

This clone was counted between two and nine times. The V gene is TRBV6-5, the J gene TRBJ1-5, with TRBD1 identical over 7 bases. J lost 7 bases, V lost 7 bases, and 10 bases had no gene match. The germline CDR1 and CDR2 sequences are MNHEY and SVGAGI. The CDR3 loop spans 14 amino acids. The CDR3 coding sequence is TGTGCCAGCACCCCAACAGGGGAAGGACAGCCCCAGCATTTT. Protein: CASTPTGEGQPQHF.

The V and J genes are TRBV4-2 and TRBJ1-4; D is unresolved. Trimming took 2 bases from V and 3 from J, leaving 10 bases between them. Germline-derived CDR1 and CDR2 are LGHNA and YNFKEQ. The CDR3 length is 15 residues. The CDR3 reads CASSQPKEANEKLFF. The CDR3 nucleotides are TGTGCCAGCAGCCAACCGAAAGAGGCTAATGAAAAACTGTTTTTT.

The V and J genes are TRBV11-2 and TRBJ2-1, with 12 bases fitting TRBD1. Germline V gene lookup returns CDR1 SGHAT and CDR2 FQNNGV. The CDR3 totals 16 residues. The V gene end was trimmed by 5 bases and the J gene end by 7 bases; junction bases not matched to a gene: 9. DNA of the CDR3: TGTGCCAGCAGCCCGACGGGACAGGGGGCGAGGAATGAGCAGTTCTTC. It codes for CASSPTGQGARNEQFF. The complete variable domain, with remaining parts taken from reference TRBV11-2 and TRBJ2-1, reads EAGVAQSPRYKIIEKRQSVAFWCNPISGHATLYWYQQILGQGPKLLIQFQNNGVVDDSQLPKDRFSAERLKGVDSTLKIQPAKLEDSAVYLCASSPTGQGARNEQFFGPGTRLTVL.

The chain has TRBV7-2 and TRBJ2-3; 7 bases match TRBD2. Losses at the gene ends were 11 bases for V and 2 bases for J; bases not matched to a gene: 13. This CDR3 contains 15 residues. Germline-derived CDR1 and CDR2 are SGHTA and FQGNSA. The CDR3 reads CAGDLTGGLTDTQYF. As DNA, the CDR3 is TGTGCCGGCGATTTGACGGGGGGTCTCACAGATACGCAGTATTTT.

This clone appeared once. This chain links TRBV4-2 with TRBJ1-1, with D possibly TRBD1 on 5 matching bases. CDR1 and CDR2 (germline): LGHNA, YNFKEQ. V was pared by 0 bases and J by 4 bases, with 9 bases between. The CDR3 extends over 14 amino acids. The DNA of the CDR3 is TGTGCCAGCAGCCAAGAGGCAGGGATCACTGAAGCTTTCTTT. Translated: CASSQEAGITEAFF.